A selection of T cell receptor beta chains follows, all from one sample in a study of siplizumab effects on memory and regulatory T cells. Sequencing used immunoSEQ multiplex PCR; TCRdb keeps in-frame clones, though not all of them. Of 50,000 or so clones listed, less than 98% were seen once; the top ten hold roughly 0.6%. The sample consisted of naive CD4+ T cells sorted from blood. All receptors come from a human donor in good health. CDR3s leave out the opening cysteine and the closing phenylalanine or tryptophan.

V gene,J gene,CDR3 protein
TRBV5-1,TRBJ1-2,ASSFTTGNYGYT
TRBV6-5,TRBJ2-7,ASSYRSSGAYEQY
TRBV11-3,TRBJ1-3,ASSSDGSGNTIY
TRBV19,TRBJ1-1,ASSIGQLNTEAF
TRBV18,TRBJ1-1,ASSPRYTEAF
TRBV19,TRBJ2-5,ASSISAGRETQY
TRBV9,TRBJ2-3,ASSVGLSSTDTQY
TRBV6-6,TRBJ1-5,ASSHNQPQH
TRBV7-9,TRBJ1-1,ASSFPTAKAF
TRBV19,TRBJ1-2,ATSTDDNYGYT
TRBV7-2,TRBJ2-3,ASSLVGTGADTQY
TRBV15,TRBJ1-1,ATSRDLVGGTEAF
TRBV29-1,TRBJ2-7,SVGTLYEQY
TRBV21-1,TRBJ2-3,ASSKEGPDTQY
TRBV7-2,TRBJ1-5,ASSLGQINQPQH
TRBV6-5,TRBJ2-7,ASSEDRFDEQY
TRBV11-2,TRBJ2-7,ASSFVDRRTYEQY
TRBV7-2,TRBJ2-1,ASSFSGSQF
TRBV2,TRBJ2-3,ASSGGDRGLYTQY
TRBV9,TRBJ2-5,ASSVEGGQETQY
TRBV7-9,TRBJ2-3,ASSTSALTTDTQY
TRBV19,TRBJ1-5,ATQKQRGFQPQH
TRBV5-1,TRBJ2-1,ASSLFAGGAYNEQF
TRBV5-1,TRBJ1-1,ASSLGAGRANTEAF
TRBV19,TRBJ1-2,ASSISQGTVANYGYT
TRBV5-1,TRBJ2-7,ASAPFRSREYEQY
TRBV18,TRBJ1-1,ASSPLSQTGRTEAF
TRBV7-9,TRBJ2-3,ASSFKTDTQY
TRBV19,TRBJ2-1,ASSRKNEQF
TRBV5-4,TRBJ2-7,ASSLFSYEQY
TRBV9,TRBJ2-7,ASSVGTSGLSYEQY
TRBV7-2,TRBJ2-1,ASSLATGVYNEQF
TRBV19,TRBJ1-5,ASSIGQSNQPQH
TRBV7-9,TRBJ1-2,ASSFGQNYGYT
TRBV27,TRBJ2-6,ASSPLYGANVLT
TRBV7-2,TRBJ2-5,ASSFAQETQY
TRBV6-1,TRBJ2-1,ASNLRGKSYNEQF
TRBV25-1,TRBJ2-7,ASSERSNGAYEQY
TRBV27,TRBJ1-2,ASSLSGGHGYT
TRBV12-5,TRBJ2-5,ASGLKGSETQY
TRBV5-1,TRBJ2-7,ASRSGLAANYEQY
TRBV19,TRBJ1-5,ASSIDRGNQPQH
TRBV5-5,TRBJ1-1,ASSLARDQAPVNTEAF
TRBV7-8,TRBJ2-2,ASSLQRNTGELF
TRBV21-1,TRBJ1-2,ATGGTNYGYT
TRBV7-9,TRBJ2-7,ASSLAVTSGSEQY
TRBV29-1,TRBJ1-2,SLHSPPGQGT
TRBV5-1,TRBJ1-3,ASSLGGANSGNTIY
TRBV6-5,TRBJ2-2,ASSRDGDTGELF
TRBV6-5,TRBJ1-1,ASTIGSNTEAF